The text below deals with one TCR beta chain. It lacks a known antigen. No much larger clonotype is one base removed from it; base qualities were not supplied. V is cut by 7 bases and J by 5 bases, and the space between the germline ends is 14 bases. Reading the germline V gene gives CDR1 MNHEY and CDR2 SVGAGI. From cysteine to phenylalanine, the CDR3 is 13 amino acids long. Only the CDR3 DNA stays, 39 bases, in frame from base 1. The record originates from a study of blood T cell repertoires in COVID-19 (dated by TCRdb to the early 2020s). Looking at the study overall: Collaborator samples came from the United States, Italy and Spain and covered acute and convalescent phases of COVID-19. The material from the prospective study consisted of cDNA or gDNA derived from T cells, B-cell-depleted T cells, or PBMCs. Deeply sampled blood TCRbeta repertoires from subjects exposed to, actively infected with, or recovered from COVID-19 were included in the dataset. The repertoires were made available in a free public database intended to serve as a resource for research on the immune response to SARS-CoV-2. Samples came from the ongoing ImmuneRACE study (first 160 participants) plus 1,254 subjects from 6 global collaborators. The sample metadata nearly always contained a de-identified subject ID, COVID-19 status, age in years and sex. Where available, HLA class I and class II types were taken from metadata supplied by the sample provider and were not determined by assay-based typing.

In the prospective study, participants were about 18 to 95 years old, resided in 25 or so geographic areas of the United States, and were enrolled through a virtual design. In the prospective study, participants were assigned to cohorts based on the clinical history participants reported in a screening survey and a study questionnaire. A participant counted as exposed if, within 2 weeks of entering the study, that participant had been in contact with someone who had a PCR-confirmed or clinician-diagnosed COVID-19 case. Each participant in the prospective study had whole blood, serum and a nasopharyngeal or oropharyngeal swab collected by mobile phlebotomists. Additional blood draws and questionnaires over an approximately two-month period could optionally be provided by prospective study participants. Before DNA extraction, prospective study blood samples were shipped either frozen or at room temperature.

The research as a whole found: Clinical and demographic metadata were provided uncurated, with the amount varying by source and participant.

The immunoSEQ Assay, a bias-controlled multiplex PCR, was used to amplify TCRbeta CDR3 regions from genomic DNA. For the original study's pipeline: The number of nucleated cells in each sample was estimated by amplification of reference gene primers within the assay. To quantify the absolute abundance of each unique TCRbeta CDR3 rearrangement, sequence reads were collapsed and filtered. Productive Simpson clonality was computed per sample as the square root of Simpson's diversity index over productive rearrangements. TCRdb carries this immuneACCESS record with in-frame sequences only. Its versions omit some clonotypes, under half of them owing to an unresolved V gene in the studies checked, with the rest unexplained. V and J calls and clone size follow that table, whereas D and trimming were derived from the DNA. Recorded for this sample are some 360,000 clones; about nine tenths of them occurred a single time. The ten top clones hold approximately 1% of the sample.

Recombination linked TRBV6-5 to TRBJ1-1; a confident D gene designation cannot be given. Sequences were obtained from PBMCs or T cells enriched from blood (not recorded which). The receptor comes from a woman in her twenties or thirties who had been exposed to COVID-19. In nucleotides, the sequence is TGTGCCAGCACTAGACCGGAGTCTACTGAAGCTTTCTTT. This is translated as CASTRPESTEAFF.